The clone carrying this T cell receptor beta chain has at least ten counts. This sample is part of a study of T-cell reconstitution after alpha-beta-depleted transplantation in children. Unique molecular identifiers featured in how the TCRbeta library was prepared. MiXCR, run by TCRdb on the PCR reads, gives a single entry per CDR3 protein. The sample shows 250,000 to 350,000 distinct CDR3 sequences, 9.9% of them seen only once. The ends were cut back, 2 bases at V and 1 base at J, with 3 bases in the middle. This CDR3 comprises 12 residues. Germline loops: CDR1 SGHRS, CDR2 YFSETQ. The source is a human donor who donated a stem cell graft to a child with SCID. The chain combines TRBV5-1 with TRBJ2-5; D is ambiguous. The material sequenced was PBMCs from the stem cell graft donor, taken from the stem cell graft. CDR3 DNA sequence: TGCGCCAGCAGCTTTTCCCAAGAGACCCAGTACTTC. It codes for CASSFSQETQYF.